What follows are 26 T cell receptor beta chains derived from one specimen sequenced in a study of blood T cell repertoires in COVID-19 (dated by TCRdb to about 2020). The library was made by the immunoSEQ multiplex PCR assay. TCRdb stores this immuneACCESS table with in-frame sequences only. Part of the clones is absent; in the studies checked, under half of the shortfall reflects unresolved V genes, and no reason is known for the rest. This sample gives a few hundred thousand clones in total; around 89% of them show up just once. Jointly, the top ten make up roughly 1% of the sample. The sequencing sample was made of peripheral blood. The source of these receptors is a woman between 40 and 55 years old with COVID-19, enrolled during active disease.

The CDR3 DNA reads as TGTGCCAGCTCACCAGAGGTCGGGGGGACTGAAGCTTTCTTT. Protein: CASSPEVGGTEAFF. This chain uses TRBV18 with TRBJ1-1; tentatively, D is TRBD1 (5 bases). The germline V gene encodes CDR1 KGHSH and CDR2 LQKENI. V shed 2 bases and J shed 5 bases, with 12 bases lying between them. The CDR3 sequence is 14 residues long.

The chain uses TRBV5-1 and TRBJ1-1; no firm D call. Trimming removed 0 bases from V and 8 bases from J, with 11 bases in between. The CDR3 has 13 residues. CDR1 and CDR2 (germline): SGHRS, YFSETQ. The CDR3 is CASSLDGGLEAFF. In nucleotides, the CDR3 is TGCGCCAGCAGCTTGGATGGAGGGCTCGAAGCTTTCTTT.

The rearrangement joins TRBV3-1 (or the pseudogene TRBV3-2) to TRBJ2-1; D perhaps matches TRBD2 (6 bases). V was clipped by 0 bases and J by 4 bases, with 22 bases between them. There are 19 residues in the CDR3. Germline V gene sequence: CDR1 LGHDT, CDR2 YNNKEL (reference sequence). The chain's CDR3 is CASSQDYRFVEGGYNEQFF. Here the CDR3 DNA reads TGTGCCAGCAGCCAAGATTATCGGTTTGTGGAGGGTGGATACAATGAGCAGTTCTTC.

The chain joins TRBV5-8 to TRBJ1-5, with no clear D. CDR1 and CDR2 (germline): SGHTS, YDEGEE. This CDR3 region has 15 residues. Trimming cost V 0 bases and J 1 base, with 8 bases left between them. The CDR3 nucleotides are TGTGCCAGCAGCTTGGACGGAGACAGCAATCAGCCCCAGCATTTT. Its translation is CASSLDGDSNQPQHF.

The CDR3 loop reads CASRQRSGIEDTQYF. The CDR3 nucleotides are TGCGCCAGCCGTCAACGTAGCGGGATTGAGGATACGCAGTATTTT. The chain combines TRBV5-1 with TRBJ2-3, with 8 bases that match TRBD2. V trimming: 7 bases; J trimming: 6 bases; junction bases outside the gene matches: 13. The CDR3 runs to 15 residues. Germline CDR1 is SGHRS and CDR2 is YFSETQ.

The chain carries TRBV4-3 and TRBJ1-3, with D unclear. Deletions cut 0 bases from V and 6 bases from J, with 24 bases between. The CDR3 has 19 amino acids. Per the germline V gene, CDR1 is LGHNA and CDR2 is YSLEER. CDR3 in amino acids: CASSQDPEEAFGVENTIYF. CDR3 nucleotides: TGCGCCAGCAGCCAAGATCCGGAGGAGGCCTTCGGCGTAGAAAACACCATATATTTT.

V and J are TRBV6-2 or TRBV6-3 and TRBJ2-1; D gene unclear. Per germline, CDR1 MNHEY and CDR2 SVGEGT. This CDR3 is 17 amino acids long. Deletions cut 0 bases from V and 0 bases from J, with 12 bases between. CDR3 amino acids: CASSYSRHSYSYNEQFF. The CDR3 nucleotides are TGTGCCAGCAGTTACTCGAGACACTCCTACTCCTACAATGAGCAGTTCTTC.

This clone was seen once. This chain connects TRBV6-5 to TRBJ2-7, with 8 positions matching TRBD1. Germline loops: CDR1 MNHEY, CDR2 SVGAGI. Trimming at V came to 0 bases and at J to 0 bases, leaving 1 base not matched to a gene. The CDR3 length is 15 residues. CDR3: CASSYSGQASYEQYF. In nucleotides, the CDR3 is TGTGCCAGCAGTTACTCGGGACAGGCCTCCTACGAGCAGTACTTC.

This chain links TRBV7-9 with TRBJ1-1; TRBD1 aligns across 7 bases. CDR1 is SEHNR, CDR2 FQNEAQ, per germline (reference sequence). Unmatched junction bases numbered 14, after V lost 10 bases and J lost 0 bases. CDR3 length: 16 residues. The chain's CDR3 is CAIRPRTGRMNTEAFF. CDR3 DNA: TGTGCCATCAGGCCGAGGACAGGTAGGATGAACACTGAAGCTTTCTTT.

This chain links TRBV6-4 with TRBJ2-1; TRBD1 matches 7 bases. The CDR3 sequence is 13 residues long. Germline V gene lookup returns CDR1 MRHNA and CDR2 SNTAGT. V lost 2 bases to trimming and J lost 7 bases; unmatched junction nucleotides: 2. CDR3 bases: TGTGCCAGCAGTGACAGGGGGCATAATGAGCAGTTCTTC. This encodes CASSDRGHNEQFF.

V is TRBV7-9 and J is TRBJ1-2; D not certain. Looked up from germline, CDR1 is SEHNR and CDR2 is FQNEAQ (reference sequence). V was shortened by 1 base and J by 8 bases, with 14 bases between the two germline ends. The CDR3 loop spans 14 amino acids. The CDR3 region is CASSLDTLWEGYTF. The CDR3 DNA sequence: TGTGCCAGCAGCTTAGATACGTTATGGGAGGGCTACACCTTC. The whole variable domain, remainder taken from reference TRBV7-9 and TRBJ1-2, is DTGVSQNPRHKITKRGQNVTFRCDPISEHNRLYWYRQTLGQGPEFLTYFQNEAQLEKSRLLSDRFSAERPKGSFSTLEIQRTEQGDSAMYLCASSLDTLWEGYTFGSGTRLTVV.

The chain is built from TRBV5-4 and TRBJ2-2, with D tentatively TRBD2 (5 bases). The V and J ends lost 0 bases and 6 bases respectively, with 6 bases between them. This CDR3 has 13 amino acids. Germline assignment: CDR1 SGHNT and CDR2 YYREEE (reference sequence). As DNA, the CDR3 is TGTGCCAGCAGCTTGGGAGGGCCCGGGGAGCTGTTTTTT. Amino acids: CASSLGGPGELFF.

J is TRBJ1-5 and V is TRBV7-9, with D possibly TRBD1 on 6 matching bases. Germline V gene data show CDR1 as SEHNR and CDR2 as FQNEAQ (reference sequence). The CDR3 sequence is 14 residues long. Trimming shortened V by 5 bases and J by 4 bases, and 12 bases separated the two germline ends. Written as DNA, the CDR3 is TGTGCCAGCAGCCCATCAGGGGCAAATCAGCCCCAGCATTTT. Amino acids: CASSPSGANQPQHF.

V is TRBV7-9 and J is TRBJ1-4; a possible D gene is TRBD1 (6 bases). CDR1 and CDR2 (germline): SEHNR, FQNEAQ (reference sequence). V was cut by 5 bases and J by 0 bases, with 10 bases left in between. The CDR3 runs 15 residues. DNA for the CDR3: TGTGCCAGCAGCCCTGGACAGTCAACTAATGAAAAACTGTTTTTT. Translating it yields CASSPGQSTNEKLFF. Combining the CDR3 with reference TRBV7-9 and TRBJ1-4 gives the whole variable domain DTGVSQNPRHKITKRGQNVTFRCDPISEHNRLYWYRQTLGQGPEFLTYFQNEAQLEKSRLLSDRFSAERPKGSFSTLEIQRTEQGDSAMYLCASSPGQSTNEKLFFGSGTQLSVL.

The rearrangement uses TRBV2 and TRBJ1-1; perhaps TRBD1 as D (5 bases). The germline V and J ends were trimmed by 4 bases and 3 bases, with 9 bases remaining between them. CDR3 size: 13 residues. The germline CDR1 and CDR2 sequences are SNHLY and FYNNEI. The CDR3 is CASSGTGYTEAFF. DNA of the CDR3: TGTGCCAGCAGTGGAACAGGCTACACTGAAGCTTTCTTT.

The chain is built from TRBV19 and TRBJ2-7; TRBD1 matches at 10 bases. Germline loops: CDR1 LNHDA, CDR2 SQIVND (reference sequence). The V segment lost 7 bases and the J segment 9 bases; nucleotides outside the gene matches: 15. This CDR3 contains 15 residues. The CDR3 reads CASMSTGTGEFRQYF. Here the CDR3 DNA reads TGTGCCAGTATGAGCACCGGGACAGGGGAATTTCGGCAGTACTTC.

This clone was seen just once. CDR3 bases: TGTGCCAGCAGCTTAGTGGGACAGGGTGCCTCACCCCTCCACTTT. It translates to CASSLVGQGASPLHF. The rearrangement joins TRBV7-2 to TRBJ1-6; the match to TRBD1 covers 9 bases. J lost 10 bases, V lost 1 base, and 5 bases had no gene match. There are 15 residues in the CDR3. Germline V gives CDR1 SGHTA, CDR2 FQGNSA.

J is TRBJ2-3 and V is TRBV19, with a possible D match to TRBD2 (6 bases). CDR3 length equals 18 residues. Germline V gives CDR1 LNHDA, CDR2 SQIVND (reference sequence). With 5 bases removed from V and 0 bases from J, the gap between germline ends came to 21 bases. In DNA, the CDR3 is TGTGCCAGTAGTTTTCCTCGGGGTCCAGGAGGGAGCACAGATACGCAGTATTTT. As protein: CASSFPRGPGGSTDTQYF.

In DNA form, the CDR3 reads TGCGCCAGCAGCTTTAGTCAGGGGGCATTTAACTATGGCTACACCTTC. Amino acids: CASSFSQGAFNYGYTF. The V gene is TRBV5-1, the J gene TRBJ1-2, with TRBD1 identical over 8 bases. J lost 1 base, V lost 2 bases, and 7 bases had no gene match. From germline, CDR1 is SGHRS and CDR2 YFSETQ. CDR3 size: 16 residues.

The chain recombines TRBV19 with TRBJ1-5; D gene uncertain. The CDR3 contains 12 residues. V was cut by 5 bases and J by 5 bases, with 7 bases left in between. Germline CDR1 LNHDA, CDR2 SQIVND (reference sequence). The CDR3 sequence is CASSVLDQPQHF. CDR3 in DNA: TGTGCCAGTAGTGTTCTAGATCAGCCCCAGCATTTT. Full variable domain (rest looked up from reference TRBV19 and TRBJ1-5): DGGITQSPKYLFRKEGQNVTLSCEQNLNHDAMYWYRQDPGQGLRLIYYSQIVNDFQKGDIAEGYSVSREKKESFPLTVTSAQKNPTAFYLCASSVLDQPQHFGDGTRLSIL.

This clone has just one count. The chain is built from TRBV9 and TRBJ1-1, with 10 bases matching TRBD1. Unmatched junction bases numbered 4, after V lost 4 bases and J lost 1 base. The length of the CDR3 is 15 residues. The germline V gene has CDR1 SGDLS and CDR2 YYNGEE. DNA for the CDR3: TGTGCCAGCAGCAAGGGACAGGGGTCGAACACTGAAGCTTTCTTT. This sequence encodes CASSKGQGSNTEAFF.

CDR3 region: CASSRGTSGTDTQYF. As DNA, the CDR3 is TGTGCCAGCAGCCGAGGGACTTCAGGGACAGATACGCAGTATTTT. The rearrangement uses TRBV13 and TRBJ2-3; D is possibly TRBD2 (6 bases). The CDR3 is 15 amino acids. Germline V gives CDR1 PRHDT, CDR2 FYEKMQ (reference sequence). V lost 5 bases, J lost 3 bases, and 15 bases lay in between.

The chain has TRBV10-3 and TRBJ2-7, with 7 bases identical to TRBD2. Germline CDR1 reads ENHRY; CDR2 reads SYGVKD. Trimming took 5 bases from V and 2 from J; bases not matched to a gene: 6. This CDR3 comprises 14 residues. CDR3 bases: TGTGCCATCAGTAGGCAGCGGGATACCTACGAGCAGTACTTC. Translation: CAISRQRDTYEQYF.

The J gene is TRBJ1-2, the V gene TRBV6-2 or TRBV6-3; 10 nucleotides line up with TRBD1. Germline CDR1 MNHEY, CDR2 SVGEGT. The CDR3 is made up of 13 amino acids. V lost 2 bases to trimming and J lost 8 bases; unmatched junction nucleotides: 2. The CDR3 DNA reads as TGTGCCAGCAGTTACCGGGACAGGGGAGGCTACACCTTC. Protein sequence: CASSYRDRGGYTF.

CDR3 residues: CASSSHYEQYF. The CDR3, as DNA: TGTGCCAGCAGTTCCCACTACGAGCAGTACTTC. The chain couples TRBV27 to TRBJ2-7; D is undetermined. This CDR3 is built from 11 residues. Trimming removed 4 bases at V and 3 bases at J, with 4 bases between. CDR1 and CDR2 (germline): MNHEY, SMNVEV (reference sequence).

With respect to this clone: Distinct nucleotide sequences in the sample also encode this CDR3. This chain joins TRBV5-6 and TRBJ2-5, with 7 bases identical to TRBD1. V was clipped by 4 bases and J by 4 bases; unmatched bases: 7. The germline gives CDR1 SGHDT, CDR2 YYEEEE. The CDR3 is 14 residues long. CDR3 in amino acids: CASSPDRAGETQYF. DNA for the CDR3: TGTGCCAGCAGCCCTGACAGGGCGGGAGAGACCCAGTACTTC.